This TCR beta chain derives from a study of beta chain features in type 1 diabetes. This CDR3 region has 12 residues. Germline CDR1 reads ENHRY; CDR2 reads SYGVKD. The V and J ends lost 4 bases and 4 bases, in that order; junction bases with no gene match: 0. Regarding this clone: Its specificity is not known.

Sequenced material consisted of expressed TCRB transcripts (all of the isolated RNA was reverse transcribed). TCRdb's table, derived via immunoSEQ multiplex PCR, lists solely in-frame clones and lacks some. The data show tens of thousands of clones, about 60% seen once. General study findings and limits: The study found moderately but significantly shorter TCRB CDR3s in all four CD4+ subsets of Type 1 diabetes patients.

The rearrangement joins TRBV10-3 to TRBJ2-5; 7 nucleotides match TRBD2. The sample comprised stem cell memory CD4+ T cells from blood. The sequence derives from a woman aged 25-40 years with type 1 diabetes. The CDR3: CAISVAGETQYF. CDR3 nucleotides: TGTGCCATCAGTGTAGCGGGAGAGACCCAGTACTTC.